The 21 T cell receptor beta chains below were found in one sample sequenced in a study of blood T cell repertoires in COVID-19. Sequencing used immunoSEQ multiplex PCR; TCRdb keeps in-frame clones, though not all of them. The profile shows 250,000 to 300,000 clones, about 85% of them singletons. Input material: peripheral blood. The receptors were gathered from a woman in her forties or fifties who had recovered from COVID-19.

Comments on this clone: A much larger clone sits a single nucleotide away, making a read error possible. CDR3 bases: TGTGCCAGCAGCTCCTACAGGGGGCACACTGAAGCTTTCTTT. It specifies CASSSYRGHTEAFF. This sequence joins TRBV5-6 and TRBJ1-1; 9 bases align to TRBD1. The germline CDR1 and CDR2 sequences are SGHDT and YYEEEE. V was clipped by 3 bases and J by 3 bases; unmatched bases: 3. This CDR3 spans 14 amino acids.

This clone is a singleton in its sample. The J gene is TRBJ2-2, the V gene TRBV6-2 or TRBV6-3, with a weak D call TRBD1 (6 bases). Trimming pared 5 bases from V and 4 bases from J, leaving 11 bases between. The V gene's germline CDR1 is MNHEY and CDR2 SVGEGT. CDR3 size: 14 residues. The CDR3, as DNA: TGTGCCAGCAGTCCAGGGGTTAGCACCGGGGAGCTGTTTTTT. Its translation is CASSPGVSTGELFF.

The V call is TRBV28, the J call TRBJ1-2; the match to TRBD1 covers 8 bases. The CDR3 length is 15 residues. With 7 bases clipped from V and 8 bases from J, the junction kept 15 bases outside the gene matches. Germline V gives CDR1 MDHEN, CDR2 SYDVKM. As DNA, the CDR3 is TGTGCCAGCACCGCCGGTGGCAGGGGGCAGGGGGGCTACACCTTC. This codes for CASTAGGRGQGGYTF.

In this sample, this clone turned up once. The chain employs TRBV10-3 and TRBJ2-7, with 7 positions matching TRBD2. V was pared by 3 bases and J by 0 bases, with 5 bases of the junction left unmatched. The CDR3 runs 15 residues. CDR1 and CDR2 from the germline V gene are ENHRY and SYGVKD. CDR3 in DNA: TGTGCCATCAGTGATCGTGGGAGGGTCTCCTACGAGCAGTACTTC. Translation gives CAISDRGRVSYEQYF.

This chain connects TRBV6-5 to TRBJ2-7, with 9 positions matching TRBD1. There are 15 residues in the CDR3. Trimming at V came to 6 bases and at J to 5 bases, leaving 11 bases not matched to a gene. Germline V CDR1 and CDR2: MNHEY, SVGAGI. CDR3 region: CASRSRTGVVHEQYF. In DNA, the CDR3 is TGTGCCAGCAGATCCAGGACAGGGGTTGTCCACGAGCAGTACTTC.

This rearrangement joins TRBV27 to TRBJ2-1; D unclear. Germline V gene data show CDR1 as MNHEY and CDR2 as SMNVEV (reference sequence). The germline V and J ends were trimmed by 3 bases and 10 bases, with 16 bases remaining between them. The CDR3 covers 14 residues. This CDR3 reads CASSFLTTPGEQFF. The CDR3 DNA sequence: TGTGCCAGCAGTTTTCTGACCACGCCAGGAGAGCAGTTCTTC.

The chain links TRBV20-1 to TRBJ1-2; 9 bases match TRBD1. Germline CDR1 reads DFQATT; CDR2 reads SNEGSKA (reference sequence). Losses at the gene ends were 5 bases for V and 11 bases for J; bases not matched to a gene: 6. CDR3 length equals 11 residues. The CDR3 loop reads CSARDRVWYTF. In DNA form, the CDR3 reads TGCAGTGCTCGGGACAGGGTGTGGTACACCTTC.

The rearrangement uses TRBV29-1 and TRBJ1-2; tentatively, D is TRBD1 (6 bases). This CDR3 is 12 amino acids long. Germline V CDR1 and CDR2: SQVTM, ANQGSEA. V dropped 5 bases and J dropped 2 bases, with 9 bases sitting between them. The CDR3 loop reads CSVLGQNYGYTF. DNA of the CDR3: TGCAGCGTTTTGGGACAAAACTATGGCTACACCTTC. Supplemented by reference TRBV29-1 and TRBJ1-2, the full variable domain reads SAVISQKPSRDICQRGTSLTIQCQVDSQVTMMFWYRQQPGQSLTLIATANQGSEATYESGFVIDKFPISRPNLTFSTLTVSNMSPEDSSIYLCSVLGQNYGYTFGSGTRLTVV.

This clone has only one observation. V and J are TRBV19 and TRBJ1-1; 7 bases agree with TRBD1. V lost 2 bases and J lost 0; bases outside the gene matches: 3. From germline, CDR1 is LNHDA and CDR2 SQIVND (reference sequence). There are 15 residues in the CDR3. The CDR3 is CASSIQTGLNTEAFF. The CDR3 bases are TGTGCCAGTAGTATACAGACAGGGTTGAACACTGAAGCTTTCTTT.

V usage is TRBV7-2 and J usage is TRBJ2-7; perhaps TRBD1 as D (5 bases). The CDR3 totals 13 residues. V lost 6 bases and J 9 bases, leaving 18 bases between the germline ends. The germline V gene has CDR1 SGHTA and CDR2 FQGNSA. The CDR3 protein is CASSSDRTTRQYF. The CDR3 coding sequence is TGTGCCAGCAGTTCAGACAGAACTACGAGGCAGTACTTC.

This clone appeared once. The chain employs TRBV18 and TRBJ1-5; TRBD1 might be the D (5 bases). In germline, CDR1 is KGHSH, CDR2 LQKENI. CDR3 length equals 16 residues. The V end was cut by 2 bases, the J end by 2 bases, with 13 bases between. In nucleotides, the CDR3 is TGTGCCAGCTCACCATCAGCCGGGGGTGGCAATCAGCCCCAGCATTTT. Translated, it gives CASSPSAGGGNQPQHF.

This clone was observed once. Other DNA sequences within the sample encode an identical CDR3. The CDR3 DNA is TGTGCCAGCAGCGTAGTAGCGGGGGGCACAGATACGCAGTATTTT. It translates to CASSVVAGGTDTQYF. This rearrangement joins TRBV9 to TRBJ2-3; 9 bases line up with TRBD2. The germline V gene has CDR1 SGDLS and CDR2 YYNGEE. V lost 0 bases to trimming and J lost 1 base; unmatched junction nucleotides: 0. The CDR3 has 15 residues.

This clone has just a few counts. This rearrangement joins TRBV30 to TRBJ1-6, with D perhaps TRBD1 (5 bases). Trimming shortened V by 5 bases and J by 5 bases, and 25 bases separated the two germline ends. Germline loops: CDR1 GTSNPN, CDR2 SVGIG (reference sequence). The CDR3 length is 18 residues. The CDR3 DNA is TGTGCCTGGCGACCCTTCTGGTGGCAGGGTAAAAATAATTCACCCCTCCACTTT. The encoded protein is CAWRPFWWQGKNNSPLHF.

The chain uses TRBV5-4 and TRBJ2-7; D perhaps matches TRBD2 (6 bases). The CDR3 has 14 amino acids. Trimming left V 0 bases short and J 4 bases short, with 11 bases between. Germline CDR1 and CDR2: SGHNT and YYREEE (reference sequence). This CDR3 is CASSLDGSSYEQYF. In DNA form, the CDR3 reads TGTGCCAGCAGCTTGGACGGGAGTAGTTACGAGCAGTACTTC.

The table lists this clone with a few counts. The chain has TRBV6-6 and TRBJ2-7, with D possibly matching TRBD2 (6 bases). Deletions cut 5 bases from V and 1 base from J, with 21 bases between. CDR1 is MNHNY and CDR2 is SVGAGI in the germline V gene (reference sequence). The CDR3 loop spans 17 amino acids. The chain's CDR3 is CASSPLLVTGVSYEQYF. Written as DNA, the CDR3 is TGTGCCAGCAGTCCCCTCCTAGTAACGGGAGTATCCTACGAGCAGTACTTC.

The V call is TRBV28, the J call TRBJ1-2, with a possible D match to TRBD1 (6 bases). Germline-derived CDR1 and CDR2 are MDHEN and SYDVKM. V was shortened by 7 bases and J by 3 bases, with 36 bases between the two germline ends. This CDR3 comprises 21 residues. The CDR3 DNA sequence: TGTGCCAGCACTTCCCCCGCTCCCGGGGGGCCCAAAATCGTCACAGACTATGGCTACACCTTC. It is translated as CASTSPAPGGPKIVTDYGYTF.

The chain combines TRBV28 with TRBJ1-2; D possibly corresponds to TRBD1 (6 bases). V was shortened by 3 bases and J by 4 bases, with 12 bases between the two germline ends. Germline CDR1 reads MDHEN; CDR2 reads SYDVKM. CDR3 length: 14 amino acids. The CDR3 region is CASSLDRSIYGYTF. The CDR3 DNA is TGTGCCAGCAGTTTGGACAGATCAATCTATGGCTACACCTTC.

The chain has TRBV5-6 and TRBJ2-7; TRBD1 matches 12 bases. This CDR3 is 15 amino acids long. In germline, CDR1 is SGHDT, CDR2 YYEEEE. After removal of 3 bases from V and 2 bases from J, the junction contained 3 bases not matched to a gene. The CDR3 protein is CASSWGQGAAYEQYF. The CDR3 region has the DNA TGTGCCAGCAGCTGGGGACAGGGGGCCGCCTACGAGCAGTACTTC.

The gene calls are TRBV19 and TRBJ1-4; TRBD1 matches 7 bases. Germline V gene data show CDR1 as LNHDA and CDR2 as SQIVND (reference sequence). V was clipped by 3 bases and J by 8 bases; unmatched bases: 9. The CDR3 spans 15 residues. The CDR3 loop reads CASSISRQGGEKLFF. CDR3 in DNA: TGTGCCAGTAGTATCTCCCGACAGGGAGGCGAAAAACTGTTTTTT.

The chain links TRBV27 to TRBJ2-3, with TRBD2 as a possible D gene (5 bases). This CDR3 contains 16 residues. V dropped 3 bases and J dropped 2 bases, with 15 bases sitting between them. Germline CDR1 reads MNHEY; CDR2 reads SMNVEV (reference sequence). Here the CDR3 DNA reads TGTGCCAGCAGTTTTGGTACTAGGTTGGACACAGATACGCAGTATTTT. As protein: CASSFGTRLDTDTQYF.

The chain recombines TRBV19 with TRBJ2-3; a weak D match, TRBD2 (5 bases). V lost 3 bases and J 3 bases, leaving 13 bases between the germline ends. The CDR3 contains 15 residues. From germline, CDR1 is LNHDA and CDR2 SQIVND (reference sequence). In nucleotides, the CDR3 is TGTGCCAGTAGTATGCTAGCTGCGTCGACAGATACGCAGTATTTT. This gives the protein CASSMLAASTDTQYF.